What follows is one T cell receptor beta chain and its context. Here immunoSEQ multiplex PCR was the method, and the copy in TCRdb shows in-frame clones only, minus some. Among approximately 300,000 clones listed, around nine tenths were seen once. The ends lost 4 bases at V and 7 bases at J; junction bases unmatched: 9. The CDR3 totals 16 residues. The germline gives CDR1 MNHEY, CDR2 SVGAGI. These data belong to a study of blood T cell repertoires in COVID-19. Sequencing was done on a sample of PBMCs or T cells enriched from blood (not recorded which). The origin of this receptor is a woman between 18 and 29 years old who had recovered from COVID-19. This chain links TRBV6-5 with TRBJ2-1; TRBD2 aligns across 11 bases. CDR3 DNA sequence: TGTGCCAGCAGTTCCTTTACTAGCGGGAGATGGAATGAGCAGTTCTTC. As protein: CASSSFTSGRWNEQFF.